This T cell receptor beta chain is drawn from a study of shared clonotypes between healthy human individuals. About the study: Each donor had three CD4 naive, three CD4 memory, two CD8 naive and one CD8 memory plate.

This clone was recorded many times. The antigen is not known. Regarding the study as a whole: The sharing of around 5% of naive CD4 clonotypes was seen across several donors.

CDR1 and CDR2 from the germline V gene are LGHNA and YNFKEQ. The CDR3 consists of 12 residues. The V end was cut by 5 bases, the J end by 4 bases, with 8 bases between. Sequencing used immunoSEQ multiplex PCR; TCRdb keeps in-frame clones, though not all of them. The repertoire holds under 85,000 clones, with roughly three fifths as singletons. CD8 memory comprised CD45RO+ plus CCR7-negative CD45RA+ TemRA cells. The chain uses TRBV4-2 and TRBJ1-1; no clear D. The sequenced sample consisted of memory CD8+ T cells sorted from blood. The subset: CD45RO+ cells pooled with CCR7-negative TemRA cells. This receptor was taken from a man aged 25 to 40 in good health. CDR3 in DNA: TGTGCCAGCAGCTTAGGCGTCACTGAAGCTTTCTTT. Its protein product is CASSLGVTEAFF.